This T cell receptor beta chain was profiled in a study of CD8 T cell repertoires and HIV-1 epitope variants. Looking at the study overall: Epitopes were three Gag families plus Nef HW9 and YT9.

Germline V gene sequence: CDR1 GTSNPN, CDR2 SVGIG (reference sequence). V lost 4 bases to trimming and J lost 3 bases, with 12 bases between them. The CDR3 length is 13 residues. Clones were read by immunoSEQ multiplex PCR, and TCRdb kept only the in-frame ones, dropping some. The sample has tens of thousands of clones, 70% to 75% seen once; the top ten hold around a quarter. Study observations and caveats: The TAALDMSHF plasma variant had no responses, unlike KF9 (roughly five clonotypes) and HW9 (one). The assay identified only TCR beta chains of antigen-proliferating T cells.

About this clone itself: The antigen is not known.

The chain has TRBV30 and TRBJ1-1; D gene uncertain. The specimen sequenced was uncultured baseline CD8+ T cells from peripheral blood mononuclear cells (PBMCs). The clonotype was recovered from a male donor with HIV. Here the CDR3 reads CAWIRERHTEAFF. In nucleotides, the CDR3 is TGTGCCTGGATTAGGGAGCGGCACACTGAAGCTTTCTTT. The full variable domain, rest sourced from reference TRBV30 and TRBJ1-1, is SQTIHQWPATLVQPVGSPLSLECTVEGTSNPNLYWYRQAAGRGLQLLFYSVGIGQISSEVPQNLSASRPQDRQFILSSKKLLLSDSGFYLCAWIRERHTEAFFGQGTRLTVV.